This T cell receptor beta chain was sequenced during a study of T-cell reconstitution after alpha-beta-depleted transplantation in children. Comment on this clonotype: The antigen remains undetermined.

The CDR3 sequence is 18 residues long. Trimming cost V 0 bases and J 3 bases; bases outside gene matches: 11. Looked up from germline, CDR1 is SGHTA and CDR2 is FQGNSA. General study points: Where some patients showed high TCRbeta diversity at day 60, it came from recipient T cells and thymic progenitors that had survived.

Unique molecular identifiers tagged the TCRbeta library. From the PCR reads, TCRdb called clonotypes with MiXCR, one entry per CDR3 protein. This sample carries a few hundred thousand distinct CDR3 sequences, approximately 12% of them seen once, and the ten largest clones take about 2.2%. The chain recombines TRBV7-2 with TRBJ2-7; 10 bases fit TRBD2. This receptor was identified in a male patient younger than 18 who had a stem cell transplant for acute myeloid leukemia, so the T cells may come from the graft donor. The sequencing used PBMCs, mostly from graft donor cells, collected 360 days after TCRalphabeta/CD19-depleted stem cell transplant. CDR3 coding DNA: TGTGCCAGCAGCTTAGCGCGGGGTAGCGGGAGGTTAAGCTACGAGCAGTACTTC. This gives the protein CASSLARGSGRLSYEQYF.